This T cell receptor (beta chain) stems from a study of blood T cell repertoires in COVID-19. Study summary: The analysed material was cDNA or gDNA that came from T cells, B-cell-depleted T cells, or PBMCs.

The germline CDR1 and CDR2 sequences are SGHDN and FVKESK. The trim removed 6 bases at V and 7 bases at J, leaving 10 bases unmatched. The CDR3 runs to 14 residues. Methods used by the authors: Cell counts per sample came from amplifying reference gene primers. Libraries were prepared by immunoSEQ multiplex PCR; TCRdb keeps only in-frame clonotypes and omits some of them. V and J calls and clone size follow that table, whereas D and trimming were derived from the DNA. The sample holds 450,000 to 500,000 clones, 80% to 90% seen once. V is TRBV14 and J is TRBJ1-2; TRBD1 matches 8 bases. The material sequenced was peripheral blood. The sequence was obtained from a human donor in a cohort sampled during active COVID-19. The CDR3: CASSKNQGASGYTF. In nucleotides, the CDR3 is TGTGCCAGCAGTAAAAATCAGGGGGCGAGTGGCTACACCTTC.